Below are 30 T cell receptor beta chains sequenced from a single sample in a study of shared clonotypes between healthy human individuals. Assay: immunoSEQ multiplex PCR; the TCRdb copy retains only in-frame clones and omits some. The sample holds approximately 2,000,000 clones, 85% to 95% seen once. Sequences were obtained from naive CD4+ T cells from PBMCs. Subset given: CD45RA+ positively selected. These receptors originate from a man in his late teens or twenties in good health. Some clones in this sample may be carry-over from other donors' samples.

The rearrangement uses TRBV9 and TRBJ2-7; 7 nucleotides match TRBD2. CDR1 and CDR2 from the germline V gene are SGDLS and YYNGEE. The CDR3 contains 15 residues. With 4 bases clipped from V and 1 base from J, the junction kept 8 bases outside the gene matches. CDR3 protein: CASSHGGLTSYEQYF. CDR3 bases: TGTGCCAGCAGCCACGGGGGACTAACGTCCTACGAGCAGTACTTC.

In regard to this clone: Other DNA variants within this sample encode the same CDR3. The chain carries TRBV28 and TRBJ2-7, with D possibly being TRBD1 (6 bases). Between the trimmed V and J ends, which lost 5 bases and 2 bases, there was a span of 7 bases. Germline V gives CDR1 MDHEN, CDR2 SYDVKM. This CDR3 is built from 12 residues. CDR3 in DNA: TGTGCCAGCAGTCCAGGGGCCTACGAGCAGTACTTC. It yields the protein CASSPGAYEQYF. The full variable domain, rest sourced from reference TRBV28 and TRBJ2-7, is DVKVTQSSRYLVKRTGEKVFLECVQDMDHENMFWYRQDPGLGLRLIYFSYDVKMKEKGDIPEGYSVSREKKERFSLILESASTNQTSMYLCASSPGAYEQYFGPGTRLTVT.

The rearrangement joins TRBV7-9 to TRBJ2-2, with D perhaps assigned TRBD1 or TRBD2 (6 bases each). Trimming removed 5 bases from V and 5 bases from J, with 15 bases in between. Per germline, CDR1 SEHNR and CDR2 FQNEAQ (reference sequence). The CDR3 contains 15 residues. The CDR3 spells CASSPRRGATGELFF. The CDR3 DNA reads TGTGCCAGCAGCCCCCGGAGGGGGGCAACCGGGGAGCTGTTTTTT.

This clone occurred a few times. The sample contains more than one DNA sequence encoding this CDR3. J is TRBJ1-1 and V is TRBV5-1, with D uncertain. Looked up from germline, CDR1 is SGHRS and CDR2 is YFSETQ. The ends were cut back, 2 bases at V and 0 bases at J, with 5 bases in the middle. CDR3 size: 13 residues. This chain's CDR3 is CASSFEMNTEAFF. The CDR3 DNA follows: TGCGCCAGCAGCTTTGAGATGAACACTGAAGCTTTCTTT.

To note about this clone: This CDR3 is also generated by other DNA sequences in the sample. The chain carries TRBV5-1 and TRBJ2-5; 7 positions agree with TRBD1. This CDR3 is built from 13 residues. The V and J ends lost 2 bases and 5 bases, in that order; junction bases with no gene match: 3. CDR1 and CDR2 (germline): SGHRS, YFSETQ. The CDR3 here is CASSLQGPETQYF. For the CDR3, the DNA is TGCGCCAGCAGCTTACAGGGGCCGGAGACCCAGTACTTC.

V usage is TRBV5-1 and J usage is TRBJ2-2; no definite D call. Trimming stripped 0 bases from V and 9 bases from J, with 15 bases between. This CDR3 is 15 amino acids long. Germline V gene lookup returns CDR1 SGHRS and CDR2 YFSETQ. CDR3 sequence: CASSLEPGLNRELFF. The CDR3 DNA follows: TGCGCCAGCAGCTTGGAGCCTGGCCTTAATCGGGAGCTGTTTTTT.

The chain combines TRBV6-1 with TRBJ2-7; 8 bases map to TRBD1. V dropped 3 bases and J dropped 3; count of bases not matched to a gene: 19. The CDR3 spans 19 residues. Germline CDR1 is MNHNS and CDR2 is SASEGT. CDR3: CASSDRGQGATLLFYEQYF. CDR3 DNA sequence: TGTGCCAGCAGTGATCGCGGACAGGGTGCAACTCTACTATTCTACGAGCAGTACTTC.

For the CDR3, the DNA is TGTGCCAGCAGCCGTCACGGGGCCCATAGCAATCAGCCCCAGCATTTT. Encoded protein: CASSRHGAHSNQPQHF. The chain recombines TRBV6-4 with TRBJ1-5, with D possibly being TRBD1 (5 bases). This CDR3 spans 16 amino acids. In germline, CDR1 is MRHNA, CDR2 SNTAGT. Trimming removed 6 bases from V and 0 bases from J, with 15 bases in between.

The rearrangement joins TRBV18 to TRBJ2-1, with D unresolved. Germline V gene lookup returns CDR1 KGHSH and CDR2 LQKENI. CDR3 length equals 15 residues. V was clipped by 2 bases and J by 0 bases, with 8 bases between them. DNA for the CDR3: TGTGCCAGCTCACCATGGAAGAGCTCCTACAATGAGCAGTTCTTC. Encoded protein: CASSPWKSSYNEQFF.

The rearrangement uses TRBV5-1 and TRBJ2-1; 8 nucleotides line up with TRBD2. Losses at the gene ends were 2 bases for V and 3 bases for J; bases not matched to a gene: 4. CDR3 length: 15 residues. Germline values: CDR1 SGHRS, CDR2 YFSETQ. The chain's CDR3 is CASSFRAGVYNEQFF. CDR3 in DNA: TGCGCCAGCAGCTTTAGAGCGGGGGTCTACAATGAGCAGTTCTTC.

The chain uses TRBV5-1 and TRBJ2-5, with D possibly matching TRBD1 (5 bases). Germline V CDR1 and CDR2: SGHRS, YFSETQ. V was trimmed by 1 base and J by 5 bases, leaving 12 bases between them. The CDR3 is 14 residues long. The CDR3 nucleotides read TGCGCCAGCAGCTTGATCAGGGTGGGTGAGACCCAGTACTTC. It encodes CASSLIRVGETQYF.

This chain joins TRBV4-2 and TRBJ2-3, with 12 bases fitting TRBD2. The CDR3 contains 20 residues. Germline trimming cut 1 base from V and 0 bases from J; bases unmatched to any gene: 11. Per the germline V gene, CDR1 is LGHNA and CDR2 is YNFKEQ. For the CDR3, the DNA is TGTGCCAGCAGCCAAGCGCGTCTTCTAGCGGGAGGGCCTAGCACAGATACGCAGTATTTT. This sequence encodes CASSQARLLAGGPSTDTQYF.

In regard to this clone: The sample has other DNA sequences that encode this CDR3 too. This chain uses TRBV5-1 with TRBJ2-3, with TRBD2 identical over 7 bases. CDR3 length equals 14 residues. Unmatched junction bases numbered 1, after V lost 0 bases and J lost 3 bases. CDR1 is SGHRS and CDR2 is YFSETQ in the germline V gene. The CDR3 DNA reads TGCGCCAGCAGCTTGGCGGGGGGTACAGATACGCAGTATTTT. This encodes CASSLAGGTDTQYF. Together with reference TRBV5-1 and TRBJ2-3, the CDR3 gives the full variable domain: KAGVTQTPRYLIKTRGQQVTLSCSPISGHRSVSWYQQTPGQGLQFLFEYFSETQRNKGNFPGRFSGRQFSNSRSEMNVSTLELGDSALYLCASSLAGGTDTQYFGPGTRLTVL.

Remarks on this clone: The same CDR3 can be traced to other DNA sequences in this sample. This rearrangement joins TRBV6-6 to TRBJ2-5; D is undetermined. Trimming took off 0 bases at V and 4 bases at J, with 6 bases between the two ends. This CDR3 has 13 amino acids. The germline V gene encodes CDR1 MNHNY and CDR2 SVGAGI (reference sequence). CDR3 sequence (DNA): TGTGCCAGCAGTTACTCCCCAGGAGAGACCCAGTACTTC. Translating it yields CASSYSPGETQYF.

As to this clone: At the DNA level, this CDR3 is encoded by other sequences in the same sample as well. The CDR3 DNA reads TGTGCCAGCTCACCACCTGAGGGCGGGGAGACCCAGTACTTC. Amino acid sequence: CASSPPEGGETQYF. The chain uses TRBV18 and TRBJ2-5; possibly TRBD2 for D (5 bases). The CDR3 has 14 residues. The V end lost 0 bases, the J end lost 5 bases, and 10 bases lay between the germline ends. CDR1 is KGHSH and CDR2 is LQKENI in the germline V gene.

The rearrangement links TRBV19 to TRBJ2-5; 9 nucleotides match TRBD1. Germline V gives CDR1 LNHDA, CDR2 SQIVND (reference sequence). V gave up 6 bases and J gave up 1 base; unmatched junction bases: 9. This CDR3 is built from 16 residues. CDR3 DNA: TGTGCCAGTAGCCGAGGGACAGGGCGCTTCCAAGAGACCCAGTACTTC. Protein: CASSRGTGRFQETQYF.

To note about this clone: The sample has other DNA sequences that encode this CDR3 too. V is TRBV5-6 and J is TRBJ2-2; D remains unclear. This CDR3 has 15 amino acids. The V gene lost 0 bases and the J gene lost 1 base, with 7 bases spanning the gap. Per the germline V gene, CDR1 is SGHDT and CDR2 is YYEEEE. CDR3 coding DNA: TGTGCCAGCAGCTTGGCGCAGCGGAACACCGGGGAGCTGTTTTTT. Protein: CASSLAQRNTGELFF.

The CDR3 sequence is CASSRPGTGQETQYF. The CDR3 DNA reads TGCGCCAGCAGCAGGCCGGGGACAGGACAAGAGACCCAGTACTTC. V gene TRBV5-1 combines with J gene TRBJ2-5; 8 bases line up with TRBD1. Trimming at V came to 4 bases and at J to 2 bases, leaving 7 bases not matched to a gene. This CDR3 contains 15 residues. Per germline, CDR1 SGHRS and CDR2 YFSETQ.

Concerning this clone itself: The junction does not match germline at one end; this may be a read error. The chain couples TRBV7-2 to TRBJ2-5; 7 positions agree with TRBD1. Germline V gene sequence: CDR1 SGHTA, CDR2 FQGNSA. The CDR3 extends over 14 amino acids. The CDR3 coding sequence is TGTGCCAGCAGTTTAGACAGGGTACAAGAGACCCAGTACTTC. This translates into CASSLDRVQETQYF.

V gene TRBV7-8 combines with J gene TRBJ2-5; D is uncertain. From germline, CDR1 is SGHVS and CDR2 FQNEAQ. V dropped 5 bases and J dropped 2 bases, with 6 bases sitting between them. CDR3 length: 12 residues. This CDR3 reads CASSRRQETQYF. The CDR3 region has the DNA TGTGCCAGCAGCCGGCGTCAAGAGACCCAGTACTTC.

The chain employs TRBV11-2 and TRBJ2-2, with 13 bases identical to TRBD2. Germline V gene lookup returns CDR1 SGHAT and CDR2 FQNNGV. V lost 1 base, J lost 7 bases, and 6 bases stayed unmatched. CDR3 length: 17 amino acids. The CDR3 protein is CASSLGGLAGVLGELFF. The DNA of the CDR3 is TGTGCCAGCAGCTTAGGAGGACTAGCGGGAGTACTCGGGGAGCTGTTTTTT. Supplemented by reference TRBV11-2 and TRBJ2-2, the full variable domain reads EAGVAQSPRYKIIEKRQSVAFWCNPISGHATLYWYQQILGQGPKLLIQFQNNGVVDDSQLPKDRFSAERLKGVDSTLKIQPAKLEDSAVYLCASSLGGLAGVLGELFFGEGSRLTVL.

V gene TRBV11-2 combines with J gene TRBJ2-1, with TRBD2 matching over 11 bases. Trimming took 5 bases from V and 9 from J; bases not matched to a gene: 6. Germline CDR1 and CDR2: SGHAT and FQNNGV. The CDR3 consists of 14 residues. This CDR3 is CASSLSGRAAEQFF. The CDR3 nucleotides are TGTGCCAGCAGCCTTAGCGGGAGGGCCGCTGAGCAGTTCTTC. Based on the CDR3 plus reference TRBV11-2 and TRBJ2-1, the full variable domain is EAGVAQSPRYKIIEKRQSVAFWCNPISGHATLYWYQQILGQGPKLLIQFQNNGVVDDSQLPKDRFSAERLKGVDSTLKIQPAKLEDSAVYLCASSLSGRAAEQFFGPGTRLTVL.

The chain joins TRBV28 to TRBJ2-2; D is unresolved. Germline-derived CDR1 and CDR2 are MDHEN and SYDVKM. CDR3 length equals 14 residues. V lost 5 bases to trimming and J lost 3 bases, with 10 bases between them. CDR3 sequence: CASSPGTHTGELFF. The CDR3 region has the DNA TGTGCCAGCAGTCCCGGAACCCACACCGGGGAGCTGTTTTTT. The whole variable domain, remainder taken from reference TRBV28 and TRBJ2-2, is DVKVTQSSRYLVKRTGEKVFLECVQDMDHENMFWYRQDPGLGLRLIYFSYDVKMKEKGDIPEGYSVSREKKERFSLILESASTNQTSMYLCASSPGTHTGELFFGEGSRLTVL.

Concerning this clone itself: Other DNA sequences of this sample code for an identical CDR3. The V call is TRBV28, the J call TRBJ1-2, with TRBD1 identical over 12 bases. CDR3 length equals 14 residues. Germline-derived CDR1 and CDR2 are MDHEN and SYDVKM. Unmatched junction bases numbered 7, after V lost 6 bases and J lost 8 bases. CDR3 sequence (DNA): TGTGCCAGCAGCCGGGGACAGGGGGCTCGGGGCTACACCTTC. It is translated as CASSRGQGARGYTF.

The V call is TRBV5-1, the J call TRBJ1-2; D is uncertain. V dropped 0 bases and J dropped 8 bases, with 8 bases sitting between them. There are 12 residues in the CDR3. The germline V gene encodes CDR1 SGHRS and CDR2 YFSETQ. As DNA, the CDR3 is TGCGCCAGCAGCTTGGAACAGAAAGGCTACACCTTC. Translation: CASSLEQKGYTF.

This sequence joins TRBV7-3 and TRBJ2-2, with D possibly matching TRBD2 (5 bases). V shed 1 base and J shed 1 base, with 10 bases lying between them. The germline CDR1 and CDR2 sequences are SGHTA and FQGTGA. This CDR3 is built from 16 residues. The CDR3 sequence: CASSLNGGRNTGELFF. In DNA form, the CDR3 reads TGTGCCAGCAGCTTAAATGGTGGGAGGAACACCGGGGAGCTGTTTTTT.

This chain uses TRBV27 with TRBJ2-3; D gene unclear. The germline gives CDR1 MNHEY, CDR2 SMNVEV (reference sequence). The CDR3 is 15 amino acids. Trimming left V 3 bases short and J 0 bases short, with 10 bases between. The CDR3 sequence: CASSFRVLSTDTQYF. CDR3 sequence (DNA): TGTGCCAGCAGTTTCCGGGTCCTTAGCACAGATACGCAGTATTTT.

The chain is built from TRBV9 and TRBJ2-3; TRBD1 matches at 10 bases. CDR3 length equals 16 residues. V was pared by 4 bases and J by 3 bases, with 8 bases of the junction left unmatched. Germline V gene lookup returns CDR1 SGDLS and CDR2 YYNGEE. The CDR3, as DNA: TGTGCCAGCAGCCTAGGGGACAGGGGTTGGACAGATACGCAGTATTTT. Translated, it gives CASSLGDRGWTDTQYF.

V gene TRBV27 combines with J gene TRBJ2-3; tentatively, D is TRBD2 (7 bases). The CDR3 runs to 14 residues. Trimming cost V 8 bases and J 2 bases, with 14 bases left between them. Germline CDR1 and CDR2: MNHEY and SMNVEV (reference sequence). CDR3 in amino acids: CASVRAGHTDTQYF. Written as DNA, the CDR3 is TGTGCCAGCGTGCGAGCGGGACACACAGATACGCAGTATTTT.

The V gene is TRBV10-1, the J gene TRBJ1-2; perhaps TRBD1 as D (5 bases). V was shortened by 8 bases and J by 5 bases, with 18 bases between the two germline ends. The CDR3 extends over 14 amino acids. Germline V gene sequence: CDR1 WNHNN, CDR2 SYGVQD (reference sequence). Here the CDR3 DNA reads TGCGCCAGCCTACCCGGGATCAGGGTTTATGGCTACACCTTC. This gives the protein CASLPGIRVYGYTF.